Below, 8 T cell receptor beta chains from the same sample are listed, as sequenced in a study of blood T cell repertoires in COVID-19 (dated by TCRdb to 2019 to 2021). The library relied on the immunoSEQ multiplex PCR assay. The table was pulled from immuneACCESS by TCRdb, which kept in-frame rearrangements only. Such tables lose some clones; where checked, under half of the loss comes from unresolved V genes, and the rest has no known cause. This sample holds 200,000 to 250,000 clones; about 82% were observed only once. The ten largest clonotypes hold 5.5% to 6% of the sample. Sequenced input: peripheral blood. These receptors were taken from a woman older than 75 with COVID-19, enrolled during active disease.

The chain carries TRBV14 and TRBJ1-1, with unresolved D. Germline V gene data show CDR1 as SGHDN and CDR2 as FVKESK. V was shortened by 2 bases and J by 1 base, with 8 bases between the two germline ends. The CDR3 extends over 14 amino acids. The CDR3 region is CASSQRGSNTEAFF. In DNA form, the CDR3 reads TGTGCCAGCAGCCAACGGGGATCGAACACTGAAGCTTTCTTT.

The CDR3 loop reads CASSLGTGVGNTIYF. DNA for the CDR3: TGTGCCAGCAGTTTAGGGACAGGGGTAGGAAACACCATATATTTT. The rearrangement uses TRBV28 and TRBJ1-3, with 10 bases fitting TRBD1. The CDR3 runs to 15 residues. Germline V gives CDR1 MDHEN, CDR2 SYDVKM. With V trimmed by 2 bases and J by 4 bases, 2 bases remained unmatched.

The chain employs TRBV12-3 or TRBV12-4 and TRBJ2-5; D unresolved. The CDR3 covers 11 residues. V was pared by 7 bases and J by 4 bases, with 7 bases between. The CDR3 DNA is TGTGCCAGCACGCCCGGAGAGACCCAGTACTTC. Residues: CASTPGETQYF.

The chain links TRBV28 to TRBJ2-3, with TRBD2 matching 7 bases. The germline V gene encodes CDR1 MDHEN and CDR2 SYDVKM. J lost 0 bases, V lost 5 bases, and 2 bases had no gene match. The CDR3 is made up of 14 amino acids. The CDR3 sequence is CASSLSGSTDTQYF. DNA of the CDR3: TGTGCCAGCAGTCTTAGCGGGAGCACAGATACGCAGTATTTT.

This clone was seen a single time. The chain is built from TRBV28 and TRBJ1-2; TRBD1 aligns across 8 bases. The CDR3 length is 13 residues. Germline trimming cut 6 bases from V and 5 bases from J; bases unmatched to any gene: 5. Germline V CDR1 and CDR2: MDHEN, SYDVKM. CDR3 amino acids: CASSPDRGYGYTF. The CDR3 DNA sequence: TGTGCCAGCAGCCCAGACAGGGGTTATGGCTACACCTTC.

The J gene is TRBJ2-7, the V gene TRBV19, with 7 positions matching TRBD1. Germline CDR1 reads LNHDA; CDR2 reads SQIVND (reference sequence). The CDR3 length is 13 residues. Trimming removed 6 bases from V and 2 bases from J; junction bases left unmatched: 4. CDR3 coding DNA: TGTGCCAGTAGAGGGACAGCCACCTACGAGCAGTACTTC. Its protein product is CASRGTATYEQYF.

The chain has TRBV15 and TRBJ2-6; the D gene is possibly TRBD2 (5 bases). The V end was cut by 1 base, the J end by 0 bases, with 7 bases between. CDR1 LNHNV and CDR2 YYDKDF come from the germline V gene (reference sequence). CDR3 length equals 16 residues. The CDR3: CATSRGGSSGANVLTF. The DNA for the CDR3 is TGTGCCACCAGCAGAGGTGGGAGCTCTGGGGCCAACGTCCTGACTTTC.

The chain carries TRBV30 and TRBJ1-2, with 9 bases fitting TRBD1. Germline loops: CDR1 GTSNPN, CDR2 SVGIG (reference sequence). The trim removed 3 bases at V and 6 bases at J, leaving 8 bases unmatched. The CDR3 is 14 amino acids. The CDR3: CAWSVGQGIHGYTF. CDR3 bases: TGTGCCTGGAGCGTCGGACAGGGGATCCATGGCTACACCTTC.